This T cell receptor (beta chain) was documented in a study of cytomegalovirus exposure and HLA in healthy donors. Overall study context: Some 87 million unique TCRs from HLA-typed donors were held in an early release of data.

The study ran its PCR with 60 Vbeta and 13 Jbeta primers. The table came from immunoSEQ multiplex PCR; TCRdb's copy has only in-frame clones and leaves some out. There are some 80,000 clones in the sample; around 78% occur only once, and less than 2% lies in the top ten. In this sample, this clone turned up a few times. Its matching antigen is unknown. This sample also contains other DNA sequences that code for the same CDR3. General study findings and limits: A few chains tied to CMV proved CMV antigen-specific in vitro. The study flagged roughly 150 TCR beta chains as cytomegalovirus-associated.

There are 15 residues in the CDR3. The germline V gene has CDR1 MGHRA and CDR2 YSYEKL. V shed 4 bases, J shed 4 bases, and the junction held 9 bases outside the gene matches. V and J are TRBV4-1 and TRBJ2-7; 8 bases are shared with TRBD2. The TCR originated in a man aged 40-55 years in good health and CMV-seronegative. The sequenced material came from PBMCs. CDR3 bases: TGCGCCAGCAGCCCCGGGAGGGAGGGCCGTTACGAGCAGTACTTC. It is translated as CASSPGREGRYEQYF.